The source of this TCR beta chain is a study of T cells in localized non-small cell lung cancer. Sequencing used immunoSEQ multiplex PCR; TCRdb keeps in-frame clones, though not all of them. The sample lists under 55,000 clones, 60% to 85% occurring once. The length of the CDR3 is 16 residues. Trimming took 0 bases from V and 4 from J; bases not matched to a gene: 6. Germline V CDR1 and CDR2: SGHRS, YFSETQ. Study-wide results and limits: The study detected a median around 50 of the top 100 tumor clones in adjacent lung. The study found T cell clonality highest in uninvolved adjacent lung, above tumor. Among blood samples, higher T cell density accompanied longer overall survival.

Only one count was recorded for this clone. Its antigen is unknown. This chain uses TRBV5-1 with TRBJ2-3, with 9 bases lining up with TRBD2. This TCR derives from a woman aged 35 to 70 with stage II lung adenocarcinoma. Sample: PBMCs, taken before any cancer treatment. In DNA, the CDR3 is TGCGCCAGCAGCTTGGGACTAGCGGTTGGAGCAGATACGCAGTATTTT. Its protein is CASSLGLAVGADTQYF.